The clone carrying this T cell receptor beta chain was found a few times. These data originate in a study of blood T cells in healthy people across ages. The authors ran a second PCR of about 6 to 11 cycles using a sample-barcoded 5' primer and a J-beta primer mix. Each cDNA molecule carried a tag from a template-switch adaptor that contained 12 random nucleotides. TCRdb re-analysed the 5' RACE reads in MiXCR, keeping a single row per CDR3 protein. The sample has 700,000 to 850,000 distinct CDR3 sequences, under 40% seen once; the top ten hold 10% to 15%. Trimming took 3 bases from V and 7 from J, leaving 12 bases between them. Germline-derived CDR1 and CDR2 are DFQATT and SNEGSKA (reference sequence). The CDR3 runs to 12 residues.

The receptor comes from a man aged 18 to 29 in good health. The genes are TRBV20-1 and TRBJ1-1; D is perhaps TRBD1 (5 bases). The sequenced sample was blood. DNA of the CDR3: TGCAGTGCTAGGCAGTTTGGGGGTGAAGCTTTCTTT. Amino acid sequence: CSARQFGGEAFF.